This TCR beta chain appears in the sequencing data of a study of T-cell reconstitution after alpha-beta-depleted transplantation in children. Study outcomes and limitations: Where alpha-beta T cells came from about two months after transplant was reportedly several hundred expanded graft clones. Some patients' high day-60 TCRbeta diversity was attributed to recipient cells surviving conditioning. T-cell counts and diversity at one year post-transplant came mainly from newly produced T cells.

This clonotype was counted between two and nine times. Its target is unknown. A TCRbeta library incorporating unique molecular identifiers was prepared. TCRdb re-called the PCR reads through MiXCR, storing one row per CDR3 protein. Of about 200,000 distinct CDR3 sequences in the sample, under 8.5% were seen once. Germline V gene lookup returns CDR1 SGHAT and CDR2 FQNNGV. Trimming took off 5 bases at V and 7 bases at J, with 15 bases between the two ends. The CDR3 spans 14 residues. The TCR comes from a boy aged 2 to 10 with acute lymphoblastic leukemia, due to receive a stem cell transplant. The sequencing here drew on PBMCs, taken before TCRalphabeta/CD19-depleted stem cell transplant. The chain recombines TRBV11-2 with TRBJ2-1; a possible D gene is TRBD1 (5 bases). The CDR3 loop reads CASSPPRAGNEQFF. DNA for the CDR3: TGTGCCAGCAGCCCTCCCAGGGCTGGAAATGAGCAGTTCTTC.